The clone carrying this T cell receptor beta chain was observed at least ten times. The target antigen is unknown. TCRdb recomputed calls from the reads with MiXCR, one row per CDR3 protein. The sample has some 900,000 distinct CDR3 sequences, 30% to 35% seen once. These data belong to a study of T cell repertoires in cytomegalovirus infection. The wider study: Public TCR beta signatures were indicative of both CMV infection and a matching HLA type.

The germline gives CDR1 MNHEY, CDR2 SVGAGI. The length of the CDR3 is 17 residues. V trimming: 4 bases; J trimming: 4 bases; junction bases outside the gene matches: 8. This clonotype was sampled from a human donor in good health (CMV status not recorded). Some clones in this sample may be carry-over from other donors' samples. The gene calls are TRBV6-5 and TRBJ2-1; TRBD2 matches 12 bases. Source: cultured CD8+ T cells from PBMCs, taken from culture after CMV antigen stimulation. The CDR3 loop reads CASSSGTLAGGYNEQFF. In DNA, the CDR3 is TGTGCCAGCAGTTCTGGGACCCTAGCGGGGGGGTACAATGAGCAGTTCTTC.